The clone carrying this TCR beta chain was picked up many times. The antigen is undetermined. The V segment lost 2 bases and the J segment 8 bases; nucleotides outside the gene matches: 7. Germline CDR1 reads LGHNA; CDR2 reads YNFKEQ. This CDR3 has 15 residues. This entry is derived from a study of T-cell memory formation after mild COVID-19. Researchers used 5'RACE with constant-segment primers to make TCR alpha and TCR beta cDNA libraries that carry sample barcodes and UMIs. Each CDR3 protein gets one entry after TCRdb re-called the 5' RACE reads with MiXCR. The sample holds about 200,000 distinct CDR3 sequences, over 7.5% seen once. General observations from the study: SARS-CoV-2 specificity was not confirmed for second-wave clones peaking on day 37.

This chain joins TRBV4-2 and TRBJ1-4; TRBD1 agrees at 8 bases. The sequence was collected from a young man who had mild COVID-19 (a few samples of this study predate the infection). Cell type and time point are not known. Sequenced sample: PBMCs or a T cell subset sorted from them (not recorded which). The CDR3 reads CASSQWTGFREKLFF. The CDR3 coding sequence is TGTGCCAGCAGCCAATGGACAGGGTTTAGGGAAAAACTGTTTTTT.